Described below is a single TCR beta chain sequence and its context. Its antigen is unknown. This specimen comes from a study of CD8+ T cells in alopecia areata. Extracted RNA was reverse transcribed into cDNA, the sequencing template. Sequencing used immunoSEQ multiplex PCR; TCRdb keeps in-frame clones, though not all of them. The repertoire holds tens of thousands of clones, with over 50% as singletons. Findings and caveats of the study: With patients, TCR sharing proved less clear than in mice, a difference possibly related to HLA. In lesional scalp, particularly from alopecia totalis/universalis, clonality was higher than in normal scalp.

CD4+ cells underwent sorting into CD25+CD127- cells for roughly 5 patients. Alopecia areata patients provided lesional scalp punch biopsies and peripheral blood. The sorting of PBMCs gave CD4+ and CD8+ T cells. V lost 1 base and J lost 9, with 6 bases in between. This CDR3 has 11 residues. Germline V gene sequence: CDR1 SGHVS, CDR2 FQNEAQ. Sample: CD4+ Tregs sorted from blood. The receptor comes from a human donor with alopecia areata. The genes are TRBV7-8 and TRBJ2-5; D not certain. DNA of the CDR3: TGTGCCAGCAGCTTAGTGTGGGCCCAGTACTTC. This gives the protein CASSLVWAQYF.